The 28 T cell receptor beta chains below were found in one sample sequenced in a study of blood T cell repertoires in COVID-19. TCRdb keeps only in-frame clones here, not all; method: immunoSEQ multiplex PCR. The sample holds 200,000 to 300,000 clones, around 88% seen once. The sequenced sample consisted of PBMCs or T cells enriched from blood (not recorded which). The source of these receptors is a woman in her thirties or forties with acute COVID-19.

A single count supports this clone. The chain is built from TRBV6-5 and TRBJ2-1, with 9 bases aligning to TRBD2. V shed 3 bases and J 8 bases; nucleotides not matched to a gene: 11. Germline CDR1 and CDR2: MNHEY and SVGAGI. The CDR3 sequence is 16 residues long. The CDR3 sequence: CASSYSGSRISDEQFF. The CDR3 DNA reads as TGTGCCAGCAGTTATAGCGGGAGTCGGATCTCGGATGAGCAGTTCTTC.

This clone was counted once. The CDR3 region has the DNA TGCAGCGTTGAGAGGACAGGAATTGGCTACACCTTC. Residues: CSVERTGIGYTF. The V gene is TRBV29-1, the J gene TRBJ1-2; 7 positions agree with TRBD1. V lost 3 bases to trimming and J lost 7 bases; unmatched junction nucleotides: 5. This CDR3 comprises 12 residues. Germline V gene sequence: CDR1 SQVTM, CDR2 ANQGSEA.

The chain recombines TRBV4-1 with TRBJ2-2; 8 bases fit TRBD2. The V gene's germline CDR1 is MGHRA and CDR2 YSYEKL. This CDR3 has 17 amino acids. V lost 1 base and J lost 4; bases outside the gene matches: 8. CDR3 DNA sequence: TGCGCCAGCAGCCAAGTAGCTTCCGGGAGGGGCACCGGGGAGCTGTTTTTT. Its translation is CASSQVASGRGTGELFF.

This clone was detected only once. The chain employs TRBV15 and TRBJ2-1, with D unresolved. Germline V gives CDR1 LNHNV, CDR2 YYDKDF (reference sequence). Trimming took 3 bases from V and 4 from J, leaving 7 bases between them. This CDR3 has 13 amino acids. The chain's CDR3 is CATSSPGYNEQFF. The CDR3, as DNA: TGTGCCACCAGCAGCCCCGGTTACAATGAGCAGTTCTTC.

This clone was seen a handful of times. The chain combines TRBV2 with TRBJ1-5; 7 bases are shared with TRBD1. The germline V gene has CDR1 SNHLY and CDR2 FYNNEI. Germline trimming cut 7 bases from V and 7 bases from J; bases unmatched to any gene: 7. This CDR3 is 13 amino acids long. In DNA form, the CDR3 reads TGTGCCAGCAAGAGACAGGGTCCCCAGCCCCAGCATTTT. Translated: CASKRQGPQPQHF.

J is TRBJ2-2 and V is TRBV21-1; the table's D call, TRBD1, was not checked against the DNA. TRBV21-1 is noted as a pseudogene. CDR3 length equals 17 residues. For the CDR3, the DNA is TGTGCCAGCACCCAGAGGACAGGGGTTCTTAACACCGGGGAGCTGTTTTTT. Amino acids: CASTQRTGVLNTGELFF.

This clone was counted between two and nine times. The rearrangement uses TRBV30 and TRBJ2-1; 16 bases align to TRBD2. The CDR3 length is 18 residues. The ends lost 0 bases at V and 7 bases at J; junction bases unmatched: 9. Germline V CDR1 and CDR2: GTSNPN, SVGIG (reference sequence). CDR3 nucleotides: TGTGCCTGGAGTGTATTAGGGACTAGCGGGAGGGCCTTGAATGAGCAGTTCTTC. Protein: CAWSVLGTSGRALNEQFF.

The chain is built from TRBV10-1 and TRBJ2-3; TRBD2 matches 8 bases. V lost 2 bases, J lost 3 bases, and 7 bases stayed unmatched. Germline CDR1 is WNHNN and CDR2 is SYGVQD (reference sequence). The CDR3 has 16 amino acids. As DNA, the CDR3 is TGCGCCAGCAGTGAGCCCAGCGGGAGTGGAACAGATACGCAGTATTTT. Its translation is CASSEPSGSGTDTQYF.

The chain is built from TRBV9 and TRBJ2-1; 11 nucleotides agree with TRBD2. Germline V CDR1 and CDR2: SGDLS, YYNGEE. The CDR3 has 18 residues. V lost 3 bases, J lost 0 bases, and 8 bases stayed unmatched. This chain's CDR3 is CASSASGLAGGSYNEQFF. CDR3 bases: TGTGCCAGCAGCGCCAGTGGCCTAGCGGGAGGCTCCTACAATGAGCAGTTCTTC.

The chain uses TRBV19 and TRBJ1-1; D uncertain. Per germline, CDR1 LNHDA and CDR2 SQIVND (reference sequence). V lost 4 bases to trimming and J lost 10 bases, with 16 bases between them. This CDR3 contains 13 residues. The DNA for the CDR3 is TGTGCCAGTAGTACTTCCGACCCCCCGGGAGCTTTCTTT. It codes for CASSTSDPPGAFF.

The chain links TRBV19 to TRBJ1-5; 12 nucleotides align to TRBD1. Germline assignment: CDR1 LNHDA and CDR2 SQIVND (reference sequence). The J segment lost 6 bases and the V segment lost 4 bases, leaving 4 bases of the junction unmatched. This CDR3 spans 15 amino acids. The CDR3 loop reads CASSTGTGGVQPQHF. The CDR3, as DNA: TGTGCCAGTAGTACCGGGACAGGGGGCGTTCAGCCCCAGCATTTT.

The V call is TRBV6-6, the J call TRBJ2-1; 12 bases agree with TRBD1. Germline V gene lookup returns CDR1 MNHNY and CDR2 SVGAGI (reference sequence). CDR3 size: 15 residues. The J segment lost 9 bases and the V segment lost 5 bases, leaving 8 bases of the junction unmatched. The CDR3 DNA is TGTGCCAGCAGTGAGTGGGACAGGGGGCATCTTGAGCAGTTCTTC. Its protein is CASSEWDRGHLEQFF.

The chain combines TRBV5-8 with TRBJ1-6; D is perhaps TRBD1 (6 bases). This CDR3 has 16 residues. Germline values: CDR1 SGHTS, CDR2 YDEGEE. V lost 6 bases and J 5 bases, leaving 18 bases between the germline ends. CDR3 nucleotides: TGTGCCAGCACCACTGGACAGACTTTCAATAATTCACCCCTCCACTTT. Translation gives CASTTGQTFNNSPLHF.

Here the CDR3 reads CASSRDSNQPQHF. The CDR3, as DNA: TGTGCCAGTAGCCGAGATAGCAATCAGCCCCAGCATTTT. The chain carries TRBV19 and TRBJ1-5; D ambiguous. V lost 6 bases and J lost 0, with 6 bases in between. CDR3 length equals 13 residues. Per germline, CDR1 LNHDA and CDR2 SQIVND (reference sequence).

This clone was found once. The CDR3 region is CASSVELEESDTQYF. For the CDR3, the DNA is TGTGCCAGCAGCGTTGAGCTAGAAGAATCAGATACGCAGTATTTT. The chain has TRBV7-2 and TRBJ2-3, with D unclear. The CDR3 runs to 15 residues. Germline loops: CDR1 SGHTA, CDR2 FQGNSA. The V end lost 5 bases, the J end lost 4 bases, and 16 bases lay between the germline ends.

The chain carries TRBV13 and TRBJ1-4; 8 bases are a match to TRBD1. Trimming at V came to 5 bases and at J to 5 bases, leaving 13 bases not matched to a gene. The CDR3 length is 17 residues. CDR1 is PRHDT, CDR2 FYEKMQ, per germline (reference sequence). CDR3 sequence reads: CASSRRTGRRDNEKLFF. The CDR3 nucleotides are TGTGCCAGCAGCCGACGGACAGGGAGGAGAGACAATGAAAAACTGTTTTTT.

The CDR3 protein is CASSDRGQPQHF. CDR3 nucleotide sequence: TGTGCCAGCAGTGATAGAGGTCAGCCCCAGCATTTT. This chain uses TRBV6-1 with TRBJ1-5; D not certain. The germline V gene has CDR1 MNHNS and CDR2 SASEGT. The CDR3 loop spans 12 amino acids. Trimming pared 3 bases from V and 6 bases from J, leaving 6 bases between.

The J gene is TRBJ2-3, the V gene TRBV5-1, with D possibly matching TRBD2 (6 bases). The CDR3 contains 15 residues. Germline V gene lookup returns CDR1 SGHRS and CDR2 YFSETQ. The V end was cut by 1 base, the J end by 1 base, with 10 bases between. DNA of the CDR3: TGCGCCAGCAGCTTGTCGGGGGAAGGCACAGATACGCAGTATTTT. Encoded protein: CASSLSGEGTDTQYF.

The chain has TRBV19 and TRBJ1-1; TRBD1 is a possible D gene (5 bases). V was trimmed by 4 bases and J by 0 bases, leaving 15 bases between them. Germline CDR1 LNHDA, CDR2 SQIVND (reference sequence). This CDR3 region has 16 residues. CDR3 bases: TGTGCCAGTAGTACCAGGGCCCCCCCCATGAACACTGAAGCTTTCTTT. It encodes CASSTRAPPMNTEAFF. The complete variable domain, with remaining parts taken from reference TRBV19 and TRBJ1-1, reads DGGITQSPKYLFRKEGQNVTLSCEQNLNHDAMYWYRQDPGQGLRLIYYSQIVNDFQKGDIAEGYSVSREKKESFPLTVTSAQKNPTAFYLCASSTRAPPMNTEAFFGQGTRLTVV.

This chain uses TRBV5-6 with TRBJ2-7, with D unresolved. The CDR3 extends over 12 amino acids. The V gene's germline CDR1 is SGHDT and CDR2 YYEEEE. V lost 0 bases and J lost 7, with 8 bases in between. The CDR3 sequence: CASSLGASEQYF. The CDR3 DNA follows: TGTGCCAGCAGCTTGGGGGCTTCTGAGCAGTACTTC.

The chain couples TRBV7-9 to TRBJ2-2; TRBD1 matches at 9 bases. This CDR3 has 15 amino acids. Per the germline V gene, CDR1 is SEHNR and CDR2 is FQNEAQ (reference sequence). After removal of 3 bases from V and 3 bases from J, the junction contained 2 bases not matched to a gene. In DNA, the CDR3 is TGTGCCAGCAGCTTTTGGACAGGGGACACCGGGGAGCTGTTTTTT. This gives the protein CASSFWTGDTGELFF.

This sequence joins TRBV5-6 and TRBJ1-5, with TRBD1 identical over 7 bases. The CDR3 consists of 16 residues. After removal of 4 bases from V and 2 bases from J, the junction contained 9 bases not matched to a gene. The germline V gene encodes CDR1 SGHDT and CDR2 YYEEEE. CDR3 sequence: CASSEQGRGRNQPQHF. DNA of the CDR3: TGTGCCAGCAGCGAACAGGGGAGAGGGCGCAATCAGCCCCAGCATTTT. Based on the CDR3 plus reference TRBV5-6 and TRBJ1-5, the full variable domain is DAGVTQSPTHLIKTRGQQVTLRCSPKSGHDTVSWYQQALGQGPQFIFQYYEEEERQRGNFPDRFSGHQFPNYSSELNVNALLLGDSALYLCASSEQGRGRNQPQHFGDGTRLSIL.

The chain uses TRBV27 and TRBJ1-1; D is uncertain. The CDR3 contains 15 residues. Trimming took off 2 bases at V and 4 bases at J, with 14 bases between the two ends. Germline V gives CDR1 MNHEY, CDR2 SMNVEV (reference sequence). CDR3 residues: CASSLGLETATEAFF. The DNA of the CDR3 is TGTGCCAGCAGTTTAGGGTTGGAAACAGCCACTGAAGCTTTCTTT.

This sequence joins TRBV11-2 and TRBJ2-5; TRBD1 matches at 9 bases. This CDR3 is built from 15 residues. With V trimmed by 1 base and J by 0 bases, 0 bases remained unmatched. Germline V lookup: CDR1 SGHAT, CDR2 FQNNGV. CDR3 nucleotide sequence: TGTGCCAGCAGCTTAGGGGACAGGGACCAAGAGACCCAGTACTTC. Its translation: CASSLGDRDQETQYF.

The chain joins TRBV7-2 to TRBJ2-2; TRBD2 matches 8 bases. The ends lost 6 bases at V and 7 bases at J; junction bases unmatched: 4. This CDR3 has 13 amino acids. The germline V gene has CDR1 SGHTA and CDR2 FQGNSA. DNA for the CDR3: TGTGCCAGCAGGCATGCGGGGGGCGGGGAGCTGTTTTTT. It specifies CASRHAGGGELFF.

The J gene is TRBJ2-7, the V gene TRBV27; perhaps TRBD1 as D (6 bases). V lost 5 bases and J 2 bases, leaving 16 bases between the germline ends. The V gene's germline CDR1 is MNHEY and CDR2 SMNVEV (reference sequence). The CDR3 is made up of 15 amino acids. Here the CDR3 DNA reads TGTGCCAGCAGTAAGGGGCGGACAGAACCCTACGAGCAGTACTTC. It encodes CASSKGRTEPYEQYF.

The CDR3 DNA reads as TGCGCCAGCAGTGAGGGCGGGACAGGGACCAATTCACCCCTCCACTTT. It translates to CASSEGGTGTNSPLHF. The chain is built from TRBV10-2 and TRBJ1-6; 9 positions agree with TRBD1. CDR3 size: 16 residues. With 2 bases clipped from V and 7 bases from J, the junction kept 6 bases outside the gene matches. Per germline, CDR1 WSHSY and CDR2 SAAADI.

V and J are TRBV13 and TRBJ2-3; TRBD2 agrees at 10 bases. This CDR3 has 17 residues. Losses at the gene ends were 0 bases for V and 4 bases for J; bases not matched to a gene: 7. Germline CDR1 PRHDT, CDR2 FYEKMQ (reference sequence). The CDR3 is CASSLGGAGGPPDTQYF. CDR3 DNA sequence: TGTGCCAGCAGCTTAGGGGGAGCGGGAGGGCCCCCAGATACGCAGTATTTT.